This T cell receptor beta chain was captured in a study of cytomegalovirus exposure and HLA in healthy donors. The germline V gene has CDR1 SNHLY and CDR2 FYNNEI. The CDR3 spans 14 residues. V dropped 3 bases and J dropped 6; count of bases not matched to a gene: 6. In its sample, this clone was seen a few times. Amplification used 60 Vbeta primers and 13 Jbeta primers. Clones were sequenced by immunoSEQ multiplex PCR, and TCRdb holds only the in-frame ones, with some missing. Of around 140,000 clones in the sample, around four fifths were seen once. The material sequenced was PBMCs. The chain carries TRBV2 and TRBJ2-7, with TRBD1 matching 9 bases. The TCR comes from a man between 40 and 49 years old in good health and CMV-seronegative. CDR3 nucleotides: TGTGCCAGCAGTGAGTTGACAGGGGGGGGCGAGCAGTACTTC. Amino acid sequence: CASSELTGGGEQYF.